These 17 T cell receptor beta chains were all obtained from the same sample, sequenced in a study of T cells expressing NK-cell markers. TCRdb reprocessed the 5' RACE reads and reports one entry per CDR3 protein, with no DNA. Seen in this sample are around 14,000 distinct CDR3 sequences; the ten most common clones hold around three fifths. The material sequenced was blood T cells: a sorted CD56 or NKG2C T cell subset, CD4+ or CD8+ T cells, or bulk PBMC T cells (not recorded which). The origin of the receptors is a man aged 18-70 years in good health.

The genes are TRBV5-1 and TRBJ2-1; the D gene TCRdb calls, TRBD1, cannot be checked with no DNA. The CDR3 has 13 residues. Germline CDR1 is SGHRS and CDR2 is YFSETQ. The CDR3 protein is CASSIQGMNEQFF.

The chain combines TRBV7-8 with TRBJ2-1; the D call of TRBD1 rests on TCRdb alone, since no DNA is present to check it. Germline CDR1 reads SGHVS; CDR2 reads FQNEAQ. This CDR3 is 14 amino acids long. CDR3: CASSKRGVENEQFF.

The chain couples TRBV9 to TRBJ2-1; TCRdb returns TRBD2, unconfirmable since there is no DNA. Per germline, CDR1 SGDLS and CDR2 YYNGEE. The CDR3 is made up of 18 amino acids. CDR3 in amino acids: CASTARISRGGNFHEQFF.

The rearrangement links TRBV20-1 to TRBJ2-7; TCRdb picks TRBD1, but there is no DNA to check that call. CDR3 length equals 14 residues. CDR1 and CDR2 (germline): DFQATT, SNEGSKA (reference sequence). The CDR3: CSAIDRDSSYEQYF.

The rearrangement uses TRBV20-1 and TRBJ2-5; as DNA is missing, the TRBD2 call by TCRdb cannot be tested. CDR3 length equals 15 residues. The germline CDR1 and CDR2 sequences are DFQATT and SNEGSKA (reference sequence). The CDR3: CSATPLAGNQETQYF.

The chain employs TRBV28 and TRBJ2-1; as DNA is missing, the TRBD2 call by TCRdb cannot be tested. The length of the CDR3 is 16 residues. CDR1 MDHEN and CDR2 SYDVKM come from the germline V gene. The CDR3 is CASSAASGRSYNEQFF.

This rearrangement joins TRBV5-1 to TRBJ2-5; TCRdb proposes TRBD1, but this gene call is untestable without DNA. Germline assignment: CDR1 SGHRS and CDR2 YFSETQ. This CDR3 is built from 13 residues. The CDR3 sequence is CASSLEGRETQYF.

This chain uses TRBV4-2 with TRBJ1-2; TCRdb picks TRBD1, but there is no DNA to check that call. The CDR3 spans 15 residues. Germline loops: CDR1 LGHNA, CDR2 YNFKEQ. The CDR3 protein is CASSQERTGPYGYTF.

This chain joins TRBV28 and TRBJ2-5; TCRdb proposes TRBD1, but this gene call is untestable without DNA. CDR1 MDHEN and CDR2 SYDVKM come from the germline V gene. The CDR3 length is 16 residues. The CDR3 loop is CASSSIGTGDQETQYF. Based on the CDR3 plus reference TRBV28 and TRBJ2-5, the full variable domain is DVKVTQSSRYLVKRTGEKVFLECVQDMDHENMFWYRQDPGLGLRLIYFSYDVKMKEKGDIPEGYSVSREKKERFSLILESASTNQTSMYLCASSSIGTGDQETQYFGPGTRLLVL.

This sequence joins TRBV9 and TRBJ2-1; TCRdb calls TRBD2, which cannot be checked without DNA. Germline lookup yields CDR1 SGDLS and CDR2 YYNGEE. The CDR3 loop spans 14 amino acids. The CDR3 sequence is CASSVTGVVHEQFF.

The V and J genes are TRBV20-1 and TRBJ1-5; TCRdb calls TRBD1, which cannot be checked without DNA. The CDR3 is 15 amino acids. CDR1 DFQATT and CDR2 SNEGSKA come from the germline V gene (reference sequence). This CDR3 reads CSARVSQGGAQPQHF.

The chain joins TRBV29-1 to TRBJ2-1. Germline CDR1 is SQVTM and CDR2 is ANQGSEA. This CDR3 contains 11 residues. CDR3 protein: CSALVYNEQFF.

The rearrangement uses TRBV2 and TRBJ1-2; with no DNA, the TCRdb D assignment of TRBD1 cannot be verified. The CDR3 runs to 13 residues. Per the germline V gene, CDR1 is SNHLY and CDR2 is FYNNEI. The CDR3 spells CASYRGQGYGYTF.

The chain joins TRBV7-6 to TRBJ2-2; lacking DNA, the TRBD2 call made by TCRdb goes unchecked. CDR1 and CDR2 (germline): SGHVS, FNYEAQ. The CDR3 spans 19 residues. The CDR3 loop is CASSFKGPFATPNTGELFF.

V usage is TRBV15 and J usage is TRBJ2-3; with no DNA, the TCRdb D assignment of TRBD1 cannot be verified. This CDR3 comprises 13 residues. Germline V gives CDR1 LNHNV, CDR2 YYDKDF (reference sequence). The CDR3 region is CATSGGLTDTQYF.

The chain combines TRBV4-2 with TRBJ2-2; as DNA is missing, the TRBD1 call by TCRdb cannot be tested. CDR3 length equals 15 residues. The germline V gene encodes CDR1 LGHNA and CDR2 YNFKEQ. CDR3 in amino acids: CASSHWVRDTGELFF.

The rearrangement links TRBV14 to TRBJ2-3; TCRdb's assignment of TRBD1 cannot be checked, as there is no DNA. CDR3 size: 15 residues. Germline-derived CDR1 and CDR2 are SGHDN and FVKESK. CDR3 protein: CASSLYRASTDTQYF.